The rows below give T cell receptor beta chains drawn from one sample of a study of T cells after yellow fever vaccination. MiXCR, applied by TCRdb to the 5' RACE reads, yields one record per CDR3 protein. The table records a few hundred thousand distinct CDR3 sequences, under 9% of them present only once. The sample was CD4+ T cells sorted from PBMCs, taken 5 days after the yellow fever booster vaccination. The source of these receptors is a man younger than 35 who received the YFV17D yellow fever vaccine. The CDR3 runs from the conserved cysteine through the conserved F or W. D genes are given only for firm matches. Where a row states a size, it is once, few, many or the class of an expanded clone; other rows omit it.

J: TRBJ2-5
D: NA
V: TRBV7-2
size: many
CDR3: CASRVRLERETQYF
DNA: TGTGCCAGCAGAGTCCGACTAGAGCGAGAGACCCAGTACTTC

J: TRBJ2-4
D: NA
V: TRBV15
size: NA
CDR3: CATSRDRGGAKNIQYF
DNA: TGTGCCACCAGCAGAGATAGGGGGGGAGCCAAAAACATTCAGTACTTC

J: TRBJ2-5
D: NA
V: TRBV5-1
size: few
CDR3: CASSLFGEQETQYF
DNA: TGCGCCAGCAGCTTGTTCGGGGAGCAAGAGACCCAGTACTTC

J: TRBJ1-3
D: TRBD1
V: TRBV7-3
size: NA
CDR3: CASSLAAGGIGNTIYF
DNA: TGTGCCAGCAGCCTCGCGGCAGGGGGGATCGGAAACACCATATATTTT

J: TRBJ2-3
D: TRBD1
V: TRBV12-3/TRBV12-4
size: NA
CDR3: CASSLMTGADTQYF
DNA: TGTGCCAGCAGCCTAATGACAGGGGCCGATACGCAGTATTTT

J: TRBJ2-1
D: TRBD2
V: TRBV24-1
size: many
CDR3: CATSDSPSSGGYNEQFF
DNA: TGTGCCACCAGTGATTCCCCGAGTAGCGGGGGGTACAATGAGCAGTTCTTC

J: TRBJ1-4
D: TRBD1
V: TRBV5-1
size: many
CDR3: CASSLDLGQGVEKLFF
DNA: TGCGCCAGCAGCTTGGACCTCGGACAGGGGGTGGAAAAACTGTTTTTT

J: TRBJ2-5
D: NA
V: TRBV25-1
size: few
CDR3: CASSAPGPRETQYF
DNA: TGTGCCAGCAGTGCCCCGGGCCCTAGGGAGACCCAGTACTTC

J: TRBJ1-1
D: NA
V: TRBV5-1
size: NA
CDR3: CASSLEGIGNTEAFF
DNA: TGCGCCAGCAGCTTGGAGGGGATTGGGAACACTGAAGCTTTCTTT

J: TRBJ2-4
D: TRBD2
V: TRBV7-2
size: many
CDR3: CASSLPSGGSYIQYF
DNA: TGTGCCAGCAGCTTACCTAGCGGGGGTTCATACATTCAGTACTTC

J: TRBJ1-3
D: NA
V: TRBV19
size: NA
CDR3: CASRREGSGNTIYF
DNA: TGTGCCAGTAGACGTGAAGGTTCTGGAAACACCATATATTTT

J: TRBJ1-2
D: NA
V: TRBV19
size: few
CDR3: CASSADGEPSYGYTF
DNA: TGTGCCAGTAGTGCGGACGGAGAACCTTCCTATGGCTACACCTTC

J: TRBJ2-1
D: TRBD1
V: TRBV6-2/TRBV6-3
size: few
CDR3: CASQGDRGPREQFF
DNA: TGTGCCAGCCAGGGGGACAGGGGGCCTCGTGAGCAGTTCTTC

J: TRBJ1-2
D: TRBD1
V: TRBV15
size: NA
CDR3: CATSRGQGSYGYTF
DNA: TGTGCCACCAGCAGAGGACAGGGTAGCTATGGCTACACCTTC

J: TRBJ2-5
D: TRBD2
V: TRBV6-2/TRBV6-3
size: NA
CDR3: CASRYPAGAEETQYF
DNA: TGTGCCAGCAGATACCCAGCGGGGGCCGAAGAGACCCAGTACTTC

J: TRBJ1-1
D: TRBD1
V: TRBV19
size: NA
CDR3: CASSTRARGPNTEAFF
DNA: TGTGCCAGTAGTACGCGAGCCAGGGGGCCGAACACTGAAGCTTTCTTT

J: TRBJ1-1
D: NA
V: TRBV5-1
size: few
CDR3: CASSPMTVNTEAFF
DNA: TGCGCCAGCAGCCCGATGACGGTGAACACTGAAGCTTTCTTT

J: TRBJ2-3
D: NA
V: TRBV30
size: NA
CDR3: CAWSAGGVADTQYF
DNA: TGTGCCTGGAGTGCAGGAGGGGTGGCAGATACGCAGTATTTT

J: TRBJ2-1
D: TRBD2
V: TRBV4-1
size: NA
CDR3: CASSQEREAAGGNNEQFF
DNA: TGCGCCAGCAGCCAAGAAAGAGAGGCAGCGGGGGGGAACAATGAGCAGTTCTTC

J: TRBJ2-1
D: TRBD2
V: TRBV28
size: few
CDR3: CASRGLAGPYNEQFF
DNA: TGTGCCAGCAGGGGTCTAGCGGGACCCTACAATGAGCAGTTCTTC

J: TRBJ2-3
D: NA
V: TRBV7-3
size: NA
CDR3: CASSLRGAADTQYF
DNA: TGTGCCAGCAGCTTAAGGGGGGCGGCAGATACGCAGTATTTT

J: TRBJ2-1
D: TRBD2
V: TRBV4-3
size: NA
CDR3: CASSQDGTKSYNEQFF
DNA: TGCGCCAGCAGCCAAGATGGGACTAAGTCCTACAATGAGCAGTTCTTC

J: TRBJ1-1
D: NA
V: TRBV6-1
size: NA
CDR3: CASSSVQGSNTEAFF
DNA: TGTGCCAGCAGCAGCGTACAGGGATCAAACACTGAAGCTTTCTTT

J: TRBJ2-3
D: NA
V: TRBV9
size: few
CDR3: CASSVGSPSTDTQYF
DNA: TGTGCCAGCAGCGTAGGTAGCCCTAGCACAGATACGCAGTATTTT

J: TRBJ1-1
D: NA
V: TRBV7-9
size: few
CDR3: CASSLGQPASTEAFF
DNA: TGTGCCAGCAGCTTAGGACAGCCGGCGAGCACTGAAGCTTTCTTT

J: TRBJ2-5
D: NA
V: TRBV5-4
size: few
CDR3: CASSEWILGETQYF
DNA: TGTGCCAGCAGCGAGTGGATCCTCGGAGAGACCCAGTACTTC

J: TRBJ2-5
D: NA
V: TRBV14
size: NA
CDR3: CASSGLGETQYF
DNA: TGTGCCAGCAGCGGGCTAGGAGAGACCCAGTACTTC

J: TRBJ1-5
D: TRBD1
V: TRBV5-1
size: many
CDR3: CASSSTGGEGQPQHF
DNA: TGCGCCAGCAGCTCGACAGGGGGTGAGGGTCAGCCCCAGCATTTT

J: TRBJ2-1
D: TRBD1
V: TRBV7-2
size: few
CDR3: CASSSLPGTGLREQFF
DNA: TGTGCCAGCAGCTCCCTCCCCGGGACAGGGCTCAGGGAGCAGTTCTTC

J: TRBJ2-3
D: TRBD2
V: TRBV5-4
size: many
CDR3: CASSPPLAGADAGTQYF
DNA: TGTGCCAGCAGTCCACCGCTAGCGGGGGCAGATGCGGGTACGCAGTATTTT

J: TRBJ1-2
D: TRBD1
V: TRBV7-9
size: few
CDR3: CASTQGNYGYTF
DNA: TGTGCCAGCACACAGGGGAACTATGGCTACACCTTC

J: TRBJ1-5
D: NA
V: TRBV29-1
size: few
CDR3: CSVVTGLGNQPQHF
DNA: TGCAGCGTTGTTACAGGGTTAGGCAATCAGCCCCAGCATTTT

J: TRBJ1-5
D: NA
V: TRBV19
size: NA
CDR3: CASRITGRNSNQPQHF
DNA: TGTGCCAGTAGGATCACAGGGAGAAATAGCAATCAGCCCCAGCATTTT

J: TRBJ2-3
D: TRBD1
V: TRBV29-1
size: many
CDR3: CSARTGFTDTQYF
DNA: TGCAGCGCCCGGACAGGGTTCACAGATACGCAGTATTTT

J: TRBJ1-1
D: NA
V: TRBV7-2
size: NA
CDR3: CASSPRNPLRAFF
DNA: TGTGCCAGCAGCCCACGCAACCCCCTTCGAGCTTTCTTT

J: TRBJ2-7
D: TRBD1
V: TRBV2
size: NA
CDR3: CASSNGQGNFYEQYF
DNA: TGTGCCAGCAGTAACGGACAGGGAAACTTCTACGAGCAGTACTTC

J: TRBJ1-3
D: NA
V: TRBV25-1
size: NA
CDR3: CASSEYYVRSRGTGNTIYF
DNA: TGTGCCAGCAGTGAATATTATGTCCGGTCTAGGGGAACTGGAAACACCATATATTTT

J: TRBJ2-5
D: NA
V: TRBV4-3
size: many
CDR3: CASSFGTRIQETQYF
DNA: TGCGCCAGCAGCTTTGGAACACGGATACAAGAGACCCAGTACTTC

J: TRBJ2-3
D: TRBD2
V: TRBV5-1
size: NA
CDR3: CASSLWASGGRDTQYF
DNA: TGCGCCAGCAGCTTGTGGGCTAGCGGGGGTCGAGATACGCAGTATTTT

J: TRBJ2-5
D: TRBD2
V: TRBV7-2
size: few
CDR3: CASSLQRGAGGLETQYF
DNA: TGTGCCAGCAGCCTTCAGCGTGGAGCGGGGGGGCTAGAGACCCAGTACTTC